The clone carrying this TCR beta chain showed up many times. The antigen remains undetermined. The V segment lost 5 bases and the J segment 0 bases; nucleotides outside the gene matches: 1. The CDR3 is made up of 12 amino acids. The germline CDR1 and CDR2 sequences are DFQATT and SNEGSKA (reference sequence). From roughly 21,000 to 960,000 sorted cells, naive CD8 libraries were generated with 10%, 30% or 50% RNA. The CD8+CD4-CCR7+CD45RA+ phenotype defined the sorted naive CD8 T cells. Previously described methods and listed TCR primers were used for bulk TCR libraries. TCRdb independently ran MiXCR on the PCR reads; one entry per CDR3 protein. The table shows roughly 630,000 distinct CDR3 sequences, with 25% occurring only once. These data come from a study of molecular identifiers for immune sequencing clone quantification. Study conclusions and caveats: Clones of above 20 RNA copies carried over 97% of effector molecules; in naive cells they carried under 1%.

This sequence joins TRBV20-1 and TRBJ2-7; 7 nucleotides agree with TRBD2. The source of this sequence is a human donor in good health. Some libraries in this study had Jurkat cell RNA spiked in. The sample comprised naive CD8+ T cells from blood, with Jurkat cell RNA spiked in. Subset in this sample: FACS-sorted CD8+CD4-CCR7+CD45RA+ naive T cells. CDR3 sequence reads: CSAREVSYEQYF. CDR3 sequence (DNA): TGCAGTGCTCGGGAGGTCTCCTACGAGCAGTACTTC.